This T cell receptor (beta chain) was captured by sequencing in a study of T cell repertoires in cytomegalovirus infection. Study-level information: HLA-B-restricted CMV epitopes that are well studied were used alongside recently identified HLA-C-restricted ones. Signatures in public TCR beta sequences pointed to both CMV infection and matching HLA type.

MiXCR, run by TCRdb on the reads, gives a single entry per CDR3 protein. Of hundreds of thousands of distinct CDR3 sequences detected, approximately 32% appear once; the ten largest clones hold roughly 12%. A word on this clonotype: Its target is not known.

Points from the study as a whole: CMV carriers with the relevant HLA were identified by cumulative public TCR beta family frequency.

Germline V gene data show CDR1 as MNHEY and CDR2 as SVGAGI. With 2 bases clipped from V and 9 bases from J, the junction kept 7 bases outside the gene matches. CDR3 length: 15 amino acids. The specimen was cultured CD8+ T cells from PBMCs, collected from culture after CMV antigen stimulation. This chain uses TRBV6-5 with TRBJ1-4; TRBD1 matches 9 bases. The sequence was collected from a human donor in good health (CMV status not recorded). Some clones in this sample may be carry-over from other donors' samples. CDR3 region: CASSYPEQGAKKLFF. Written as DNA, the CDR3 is TGTGCCAGCAGTTACCCAGAACAGGGGGCGAAAAAACTGTTTTTT.